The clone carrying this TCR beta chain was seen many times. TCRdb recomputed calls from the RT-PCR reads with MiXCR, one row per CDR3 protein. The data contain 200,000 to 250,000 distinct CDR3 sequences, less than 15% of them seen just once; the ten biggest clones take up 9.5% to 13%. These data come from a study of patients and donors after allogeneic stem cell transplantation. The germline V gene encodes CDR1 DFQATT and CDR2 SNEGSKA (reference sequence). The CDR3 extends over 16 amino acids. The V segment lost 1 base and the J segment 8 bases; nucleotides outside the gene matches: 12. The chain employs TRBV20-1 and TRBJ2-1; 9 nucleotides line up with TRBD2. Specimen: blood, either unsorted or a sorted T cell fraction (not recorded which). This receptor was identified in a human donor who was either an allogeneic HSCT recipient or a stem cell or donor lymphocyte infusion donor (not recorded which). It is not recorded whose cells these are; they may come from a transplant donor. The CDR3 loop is CSARGKAGGDSDEQFF. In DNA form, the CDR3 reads TGCAGTGCTAGAGGCAAAGCGGGAGGCGACAGCGATGAGCAGTTCTTC.